A selection of T cell receptor beta chains follows, all from one sample in a study of blood T cell repertoires in COVID-19. Repertoires were generated with immunoSEQ multiplex PCR, while TCRdb's copy carries only in-frame clones and drops some. The repertoire holds 220,000 or so clones, with approximately 84% as singletons. The sample comprised peripheral blood. The receptor set was obtained from a woman aged 60-70 years with acute or convalescent COVID-19. Each CDR3 is given with its conserved first and last residue. Each record gives: clone size, V gene, J gene, D gene, CDR3 DNA, CDR3 protein. The D gene is left open where the match is weak. Only some rows state a clone size, as once, few, many or a class for expanded clones.

clone size: once; V gene: TRBV4-2; J gene: TRBJ2-2; D gene: TRBD1; CDR3 DNA: TGTGCCAGCAGCCAAGTTGGGACAGTGAACACCGGGGAGCTGTTTTTT; CDR3 protein: CASSQVGTVNTGELFF
clone size: once; V gene: TRBV27; J gene: TRBJ2-7; D gene: TRBD1; CDR3 DNA: TGTGCCAGCAGTTATCTCGGACAGGGTGACTCCTACGAGCAGTACTTC; CDR3 protein: CASSYLGQGDSYEQYF
clone size: -; V gene: TRBV29-1; J gene: TRBJ2-1; D gene: -; CDR3 DNA: TGCAGCGTTCGGCGGGGATCCTACAATGAGCAGTTCTTC; CDR3 protein: CSVRRGSYNEQFF
clone size: -; V gene: TRBV19; J gene: TRBJ1-1; D gene: -; CDR3 DNA: TGTGCCAGTAGGGCTCTCGGGGGGAACACTGAAGCTTTCTTT; CDR3 protein: CASRALGGNTEAFF
clone size: -; V gene: TRBV7-7; J gene: TRBJ1-1; D gene: TRBD1; CDR3 DNA: TGTGCTAGCAGCTTAGAGGCAGGGGGTGAAGCTTTCTTT; CDR3 protein: CASSLEAGGEAFF
clone size: -; V gene: TRBV10-3; J gene: TRBJ2-1; D gene: TRBD2; CDR3 DNA: TGTGCCATCGAGGCGGGGGGGAGCAATGAGCAGTTCTTC; CDR3 protein: CAIEAGGSNEQFF
clone size: -; V gene: TRBV6-5; J gene: TRBJ2-7; D gene: TRBD1; CDR3 DNA: TGTGCCACCGCCGCCTCCGGGACAGGGACCTACGAGCAGTACTTC; CDR3 protein: CATAASGTGTYEQYF
clone size: -; V gene: TRBV19; J gene: TRBJ2-1; D gene: -; CDR3 DNA: TGTGCCAGTAGTATTCAGGGTTTCTACAATGAGCAGTTCTTC; CDR3 protein: CASSIQGFYNEQFF
clone size: -; V gene: TRBV3-1/TRBV3-2; J gene: TRBJ1-2; D gene: -; CDR3 DNA: TGTGCCAGCAGCCCTCTACCCCCCTGGAGGACCAGGATCTATGGCTACACCTTC; CDR3 protein: CASSPLPPWRTRIYGYTF
clone size: -; V gene: TRBV7-2; J gene: TRBJ2-2; D gene: TRBD2; CDR3 DNA: TGTGCCAGCAGCTTAGGACCGGCTAGCGGGGCGGCCGGGGAGCTGTTTTTT; CDR3 protein: CASSLGPASGAAGELFF
clone size: -; V gene: TRBV5-5; J gene: TRBJ1-1; D gene: -; CDR3 DNA: TGTGCCAGCAGCTTGGTCGCCAGGGTAGTTAACACTGAAGCTTTCTTT; CDR3 protein: CASSLVARVVNTEAFF
clone size: -; V gene: TRBV28; J gene: TRBJ1-2; D gene: -; CDR3 DNA: TGTGCCACCAGACATTACTATGGCTACACCTTC; CDR3 protein: CATRHYYGYTF
clone size: -; V gene: TRBV28; J gene: TRBJ2-7; D gene: TRBD1; CDR3 DNA: TGTGCCAGCAGGGGACAGGGAGTATACGAGCAGTACTTC; CDR3 protein: CASRGQGVYEQYF
clone size: -; V gene: TRBV3-1/TRBV3-2; J gene: TRBJ1-2; D gene: TRBD1; CDR3 DNA: TGTGCCAGCAGCCCTCTAGGGTCCGGGACAGTTCTTGGCTACACCTTC; CDR3 protein: CASSPLGSGTVLGYTF
clone size: -; V gene: TRBV2; J gene: TRBJ2-5; D gene: -; CDR3 DNA: TGTGCCAGCCGGTGGGGGGGGGCGGAGACCCAGTACTTC; CDR3 protein: CASRWGGAETQYF
clone size: -; V gene: TRBV4-3; J gene: TRBJ1-2; D gene: -; CDR3 DNA: TGCGCCAGCAGCCAGAACTACGGACAGCCAACTAACTATGGCTACACCTTC; CDR3 protein: CASSQNYGQPTNYGYTF
clone size: -; V gene: TRBV27; J gene: TRBJ2-1; D gene: TRBD1; CDR3 DNA: TGTGCCAGCAGTACGGGGACAGGGGTATCCTACAATGAGCAGTTCTTC; CDR3 protein: CASSTGTGVSYNEQFF
clone size: -; V gene: TRBV6-1; J gene: TRBJ1-6; D gene: -; CDR3 DNA: TGTGCCAGCAGTGAAGTCAATAATTCACCCCTCCACTTT; CDR3 protein: CASSEVNNSPLHF
clone size: -; V gene: TRBV5-4; J gene: TRBJ2-1; D gene: -; CDR3 DNA: TGTGCCAGCAGCTTAACCGGGAGCCAGGAGCAGTTCTTC; CDR3 protein: CASSLTGSQEQFF
clone size: -; V gene: TRBV6-1; J gene: TRBJ2-7; D gene: TRBD2; CDR3 DNA: TGTGCCAGCAGTGATTCTAGCGGGGGGCCCTACGAGCAGTACTTC; CDR3 protein: CASSDSSGGPYEQYF
clone size: -; V gene: TRBV28; J gene: TRBJ1-2; D gene: -; CDR3 DNA: TGTGCCAGCGCCCTCGATGCGGACTATGGCTACACCTTC; CDR3 protein: CASALDADYGYTF
clone size: -; V gene: TRBV7-9; J gene: TRBJ1-5; D gene: -; CDR3 DNA: TGTGCCAGCAGCTACTCAGGGGATCAGCCCCAGCATTTT; CDR3 protein: CASSYSGDQPQHF
clone size: -; V gene: TRBV28; J gene: TRBJ2-3; D gene: TRBD2; CDR3 DNA: TGTGCCAGCAGTTTATGGGGAGGGCGGTCAGATACGCAGTATTTT; CDR3 protein: CASSLWGGRSDTQYF
clone size: -; V gene: TRBV27; J gene: TRBJ2-7; D gene: -; CDR3 DNA: TGTGCCAGCAGTTTATCAGCGGGCAGGTACGAGCAGTACTTC; CDR3 protein: CASSLSAGRYEQYF
clone size: -; V gene: TRBV2; J gene: TRBJ1-1; D gene: -; CDR3 DNA: TGTGCCAGCAGTGAAGCGCTTCAGTGGGGGCGAGGTGTGAACACTGAAGCTTTCTTT; CDR3 protein: CASSEALQWGRGVNTEAFF
clone size: -; V gene: TRBV25-1; J gene: TRBJ1-1; D gene: -; CDR3 DNA: TGTGCCAGCAGGCCCTTCAAGGGAGCCGGGAACACTGAAGCTTTCTTT; CDR3 protein: CASRPFKGAGNTEAFF
clone size: once; V gene: TRBV10-1; J gene: TRBJ1-1; D gene: -; CDR3 DNA: TGCGCCAGCAGTGTCATCATGAACACTGAAGCTTTCTTT; CDR3 protein: CASSVIMNTEAFF
clone size: once; V gene: TRBV30; J gene: TRBJ2-3; D gene: TRBD2; CDR3 DNA: TGTGCCTGGAGTCTGGCCCTAGCGGGAACAGATACGCAGTATTTT; CDR3 protein: CAWSLALAGTDTQYF
clone size: -; V gene: TRBV5-1; J gene: TRBJ1-2; D gene: TRBD1; CDR3 DNA: TGCGCCAGCAGCTTGGCGGGACAGGGGAACTATGGCTACACCTTC; CDR3 protein: CASSLAGQGNYGYTF
clone size: once; V gene: TRBV7-3; J gene: TRBJ2-7; D gene: TRBD2; CDR3 DNA: TGTGCCAGCAGCATGGGGGGGTCTGACTACGAGCAGTACTTC; CDR3 protein: CASSMGGSDYEQYF
clone size: once; V gene: TRBV9; J gene: TRBJ1-2; D gene: -; CDR3 DNA: TGTGCCAGCAGCGTAGCCCCTGGCGGGGAAGCCTCTTTCTATGGCTACACCTTC; CDR3 protein: CASSVAPGGEASFYGYTF
clone size: -; V gene: TRBV30; J gene: TRBJ1-1; D gene: TRBD1; CDR3 DNA: TGTGCCTGGGGGATGGACAGGGGGCGTTACATGAAGAACACTGAAGCTTTCTTT; CDR3 protein: CAWGMDRGRYMKNTEAFF
clone size: -; V gene: TRBV19; J gene: TRBJ2-5; D gene: TRBD1; CDR3 DNA: TGTGCCAGTAGTCCCATCGGACAGGGGGAAGAGACCCAGTACTTC; CDR3 protein: CASSPIGQGEETQYF
clone size: once; V gene: TRBV11-2; J gene: TRBJ1-2; D gene: TRBD1; CDR3 DNA: TGTGCCAGCAGCCCCGTTAGGGGGCAAGTCAGTGGCTACACCTTC; CDR3 protein: CASSPVRGQVSGYTF
clone size: -; V gene: TRBV19; J gene: TRBJ1-1; D gene: TRBD1; CDR3 DNA: TGTGCCAGTAAGCCGGGACAGGGGTTGACTGAAGCTTTCTTT; CDR3 protein: CASKPGQGLTEAFF
clone size: -; V gene: TRBV25-1; J gene: TRBJ2-7; D gene: -; CDR3 DNA: TGTGCCAGCAGTGGACAGCTCTCCTACGAGCAGTACTTC; CDR3 protein: CASSGQLSYEQYF
clone size: once; V gene: TRBV15; J gene: TRBJ2-1; D gene: -; CDR3 DNA: TGTGCCACCAGCAGAGTAAGGGAGATAGTCCATGAGCAGTTCTTC; CDR3 protein: CATSRVREIVHEQFF
clone size: -; V gene: TRBV6-2/TRBV6-3; J gene: TRBJ2-3; D gene: TRBD1; CDR3 DNA: TGTGCCAGCAGTGACAGGGGGTCTAGCACAGATACGCAGTATTTT; CDR3 protein: CASSDRGSSTDTQYF